This record looks at one T cell receptor (beta chain) sequence and its context. The sample originates from a study of blood T cell repertoires in COVID-19. V shed 4 bases, J shed 6 bases, and the junction held 8 bases outside the gene matches. The germline V gene has CDR1 SGHVS and CDR2 FQNEAQ. The CDR3 loop spans 17 amino acids. Only in-frame clones appear in the TCRdb table, and some are missing; sequencing was by immunoSEQ multiplex PCR. Of 200,000 to 250,000 clones listed, about 89% are singletons. The TCR comes from a man between 60 and 75 years old who had recovered from COVID-19. The sample taken for sequencing was peripheral blood. The chain has TRBV7-8 and TRBJ2-1, with TRBD2 matching 14 bases. DNA for the CDR3: TGTGCCAGCAGCTCTACCGGGACTAGCGGGGGTGGCAATGAGCAGTTCTTC. As protein: CASSSTGTSGGGNEQFF.